This T cell receptor (beta chain) was found in a study of response to subunit inactivated influenza vaccine (dated 2018 in TCRdb). Study-wide context: To follow how T cells responded to a trivalent subunit inactivated influenza vaccine, the researchers relied on deep quantitative profiling of the T cell receptor repertoire.

This clonotype was detected only a few times. This receptor's antigen is unknown. Qualities for individual bases were not recorded, and no much larger clone is one base off. The method behind the library was RT-PCR. The reads were generated on an Illumina HiSeq 2500. Using fastp trimming at Q25 and MiXCR clonotype assembly, TCRdb reanalyzed the public sequencing data and kept in-frame beta chains. Duplicate CDR3 protein sequences are folded into a single record with the most common DNA and genes. The sample table lists hundreds of thousands of distinct CDR3 sequences, about 25% of them with a count of one. The biggest ten clones account for over 1.5% of the sample. Overall study results and their limits: It was suggested by the authors that each seasonal influenza vaccination may recruit only a limited number of new T cells.

The CDR3 runs 15 amino acids, cysteine and phenylalanine included. Only the CDR3 portion is preserved as DNA: 45 bases, with reading frame beginning at the first base. The germline V gene (reference sequence) provides CDR1 DFQATT and CDR2 SNEGSKA. The germline V and J ends show losses of 0 bases and 2 bases respectively, and no gene match explains 6 bases of the junction. The specimen comprised CD4+ T cells sorted from PBMCs, sampled about 5 days after vaccination. Here the chain combines TRBV20-1 and TRBJ2-7, with 8 central nucleotides matching TRBD1. The sequence derives from a man in his forties or fifties who received an inactivated influenza vaccine. Donor details come from another sample of the same person, matched by shared clones. At the DNA level, the sequence is TGCAGTGCTAGAGATTTTCGGACAGGGACCTACGAGCAGTACTTC. The resulting protein is CSARDFRTGTYEQYF.